This TCR beta chain was recovered during a study of T cell changes during pregnancy in multiple sclerosis. The CDR3 covers 18 residues. Sequenced by immunoSEQ multiplex PCR; TCRdb stores in-frame clones only, minus some. The sample includes 90,000 to 100,000 clones, roughly 90% of them seen just once. The chain is built from TRBV12-2 and TRBJ2-5; the D call TRBD2 from the table was never checked on the DNA. TRBV12-2 is recorded as a pseudogene. The receptor comes from a female donor with multiple sclerosis, enrolled in a pregnancy study. The starting material was peripheral blood, obtained in the first trimester of pregnancy. The CDR3 loop reads CASRFRLRLAGVQETQYF. In DNA, the CDR3 is TGTGCAAGTCGCTTCAGACTGAGACTAGCGGGAGTCCAAGAGACCCAGTACTTC.